This T cell receptor beta chain was identified in a study of identifying expanded T cells in peripheral blood. The germline V gene has CDR1 SGHNT and CDR2 YYREEE (reference sequence). Trimming removed 2 bases from V and 9 bases from J, with 6 bases in between. The length of the CDR3 is 10 residues. No infections or other immune events were documented during collection. The data were produced by immunoSEQ multiplex PCR, yet TCRdb's version contains in-frame clones alone and is incomplete. The profile shows approximately 130,000 clones, 86% of them singletons. This clone was seen more than once but under ten times.

Sample: blood. This sequence originates from a person aged 18 to 75 in good health. The chain carries TRBV5-4 and TRBJ2-7, with a weak D call TRBD2 (5 bases). CDR3 sequence reads: CASSFAGQYF. The CDR3 bases are TGTGCCAGCAGCTTTGCGGGGCAGTACTTC.